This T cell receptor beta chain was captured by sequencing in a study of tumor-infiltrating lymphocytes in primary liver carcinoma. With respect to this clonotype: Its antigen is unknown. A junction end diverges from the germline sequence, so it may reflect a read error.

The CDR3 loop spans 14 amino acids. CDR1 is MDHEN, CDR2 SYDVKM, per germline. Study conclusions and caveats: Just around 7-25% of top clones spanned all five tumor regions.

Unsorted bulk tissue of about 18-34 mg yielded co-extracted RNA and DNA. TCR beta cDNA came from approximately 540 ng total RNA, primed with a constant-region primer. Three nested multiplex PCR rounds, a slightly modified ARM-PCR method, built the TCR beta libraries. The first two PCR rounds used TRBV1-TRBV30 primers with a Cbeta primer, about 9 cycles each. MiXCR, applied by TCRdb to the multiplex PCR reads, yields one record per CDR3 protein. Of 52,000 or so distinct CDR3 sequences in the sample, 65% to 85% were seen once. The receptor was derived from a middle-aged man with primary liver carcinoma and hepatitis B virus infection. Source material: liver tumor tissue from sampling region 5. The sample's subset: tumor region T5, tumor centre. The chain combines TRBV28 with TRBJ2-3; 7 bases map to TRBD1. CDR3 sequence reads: CAISIDRVTDTQYF. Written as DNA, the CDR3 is TGTGCCATCAGTATCGACAGGGTCACAGATACGCAGTATTTT.